The rows below give T cell receptor beta chains drawn from one sample of a study of blood T cells in healthy people across ages. TCRdb redid the calling of the 5' RACE reads with MiXCR, one entry per CDR3 protein. This sample has more than 650,000 distinct CDR3 sequences, with around 25% found just once. This sample was also put to use in a study of T cells of mothers and their children.

The sequenced sample was blood. All receptors come from a boy between 10 and 17 years old in good health. Both conserved end residues are part of each CDR3. D genes are given only for firm matches. Only part of the rows carry a size: once, few, many, or a class if the clone is expanded.

V gene	J gene	CDR3 length	D gene	clone size	CDR3 protein	CDR3 DNA
TRBV5-1	TRBJ2-3	14	TRBD1	many	CASSLGTATDTQYF	TGTGCCAGCAGCCTCGGGACAGCCACAGATACGCAGTATTTT
TRBV29-1	TRBJ2-5	16	TRBD2	-	CSVEDPSGGLQETQYF	TGCAGCGTTGAAGATCCTAGCGGGGGGCTCCAAGAGACCCAGTACTTC
TRBV20-1	TRBJ1-5	16	-	-	CSARDRQGSSNQPQHF	TGCAGTGCTAGAGATAGGCAGGGTAGTAGCAATCAGCCCCAGCATTTT
TRBV20-1	TRBJ2-2	18	-	few	CSAGPQDSRTANTGELFF	TGCAGTGCTGGTCCTCAAGACAGTCGCACCGCGAACACCGGGGAGCTGTTTTTT
TRBV2	TRBJ2-2	13	-	-	CASSEASAGELFF	TGTGCCAGCAGTGAAGCTTCGGCGGGGGAGCTGTTTTTT
TRBV12-3/TRBV12-4	TRBJ1-1	13	TRBD1	-	CAVQGSRGTEAFF	TGTGCCGTACAGGGGTCGCGGGGCACTGAAGCTTTCTTT
TRBV30	TRBJ2-6	19	TRBD1	-	CAWSVLFGQGAGGANVLTF	TGTGCCTGGAGTGTATTGTTCGGACAGGGGGCAGGCGGGGCCAACGTCCTGACTTTC
TRBV5-1	TRBJ2-4	19	-	-	CASSLEPTDRILAKNIQYF	TGCGCCAGCAGCTTGGAACCGACCGATCGGATACTAGCCAAAAACATTCAGTACTTC
TRBV5-1	TRBJ1-6	15	-	few	CASSLTVVGNSPLHF	TGCGCCAGCAGCTTAACGGTAGTGGGTAATTCACCCCTCCACTTT
TRBV7-9	TRBJ2-2	15	-	-	CASTLKYRNTGELFF	TGTGCCAGCACCCTGAAGTACAGGAACACCGGGGAGCTGTTTTTT
TRBV27	TRBJ2-5	13	-	-	CASSFVGEETQYF	TGTGCCAGCAGTTTCGTAGGGGAAGAGACCCAGTACTTC
TRBV7-3	TRBJ2-1	17	TRBD2	few	CASSDPSLTSGDNEQFF	TGTGCCAGCAGCGACCCCTCCCTGACTAGCGGGGACAATGAGCAGTTCTTC
TRBV5-5	TRBJ2-5	14	-	once	CASSLEASQEAQYF	TGTGCCAGCAGCTTAGAAGCAAGCCAAGAGGCCCAGTACTTC